This entry describes one TCR beta chain. It was with 60 Vbeta and 13 Jbeta primers that the PCR ran. Method: immunoSEQ multiplex PCR; TCRdb's copy keeps in-frame clones and lacks some. There are more than 200,000 clones in the sample; approximately 80% occur only once, and 0.22% lies in the top ten. These data belong to a study of cytomegalovirus exposure and HLA in healthy donors. Study as a whole: Early on, a data release was issued that held about 85 million unique TCRs from HLA-typed donors. The Caucasian-associated ancestry cluster held under 90% of roughly 370 genotyped donors.

The CDR3 has 14 residues. From germline, CDR1 is SGHAT and CDR2 FQNNGV. Trimming cost V 3 bases and J 8 bases, with 16 bases left between them. V and J are TRBV11-2 and TRBJ1-1; D may be TRBD1 (5 bases). The sequence was obtained from a girl aged 2-15 years in good health and CMV-seronegative. Sequencing was done on a sample of PBMCs. The CDR3 here is CASSLVEGLGEAFF. CDR3 nucleotide sequence: TGTGCCAGCAGCTTGGTGGAGGGGCTGGGAGAAGCTTTCTTT.